This entry lists 5 T cell receptor beta chains sequenced from one sample in a study of T cell responses to AZD1222 COVID-19 vaccine. Data came from immunoSEQ multiplex PCR; TCRdb stores just in-frame clones and leaves some out. Seen here are over 85,000 clones, roughly 93% observed once, and the top ten hold roughly 3.1%. Here the sequenced sample was peripheral blood, taken 28 days after the second AZD1222 dose. The receptors shown here come from an adult who received the AZD1222 COVID-19 vaccine.

CDR3 DNA sequence: TGTGCCAGCTCCCCCGTGACAGGCGCGGCCACCATATATTTT. Translation: CASSPVTGAATIYF. V is TRBV14 and J is TRBJ1-3; perhaps TRBD1 as D (6 bases). The germline CDR1 and CDR2 sequences are SGHDN and FVKESK. The CDR3 spans 14 residues. V was cut by 8 bases and J by 9 bases, with 20 bases left in between.

The V and J genes are TRBV12-3 or TRBV12-4 and TRBJ2-3, with D unclear. The CDR3 covers 13 residues. V dropped 8 bases and J dropped 2 bases, with 11 bases sitting between them. Written as DNA, the CDR3 is TGTGCCAGCCTTGGGTTTATCACAGATACGCAGTATTTT. It encodes CASLGFITDTQYF.

This CDR3 reads CASSAARDSFTDTQYF. CDR3 nucleotides: TGCGCCAGCAGCGCCGCGCGGGACTCCTTCACAGATACGCAGTATTTT. This chain joins TRBV5-1 and TRBJ2-3; D might be TRBD2 (6 bases). V lost 4 bases and J 2 bases, leaving 17 bases between the germline ends. CDR3 length equals 16 residues. Germline V gene lookup returns CDR1 SGHRS and CDR2 YFSETQ.

This chain connects TRBV19 to TRBJ2-7, with D uncertain. Trimming removed 3 bases at V and 2 bases at J, with 8 bases between. The CDR3 covers 13 residues. CDR1 is LNHDA and CDR2 is SQIVND in the germline V gene (reference sequence). CDR3 in DNA: TGTGCCAGTAGTATGGGCAGCCCCTACGAGCAGTACTTC. Amino acids: CASSMGSPYEQYF.

The CDR3: CASSSLTGTGVAAFF. The CDR3 nucleotides read TGTGCCAGCAGTTCCCTAACCGGGACAGGGGTGGCCGCTTTCTTT. This sequence joins TRBV6-5 and TRBJ1-1, with 10 nucleotides matching TRBD1. The CDR3 is made up of 15 amino acids. Germline CDR1 is MNHEY and CDR2 is SVGAGI. The junction had 13 bases not matched to a gene; V was cut back by 4 bases and J by 11 bases.